This T cell receptor (beta chain) was profiled in a study of molecular identifiers for immune sequencing clone quantification. TCRdb independently ran MiXCR on the PCR reads; one entry per CDR3 protein. The sample shows more than 85,000 distinct CDR3 sequences, about 35% of them seen only once. The table lists this clonotype with a few counts. Germline values: CDR1 DFQATT, CDR2 SNEGSKA (reference sequence). Trimming took 1 base from V and 1 from J; bases not matched to a gene: 4. This CDR3 comprises 17 residues. J is TRBJ2-1 and V is TRBV20-1, with 13 positions matching TRBD2. The sequenced sample consisted of naive CD8+ T cells from blood, with Jurkat cell RNA spiked in. Subset indicated: FACS-sorted CD8+CD4-CCR7+CD45RA+ naive T cells. The sequence derives from a human donor in good health. Some libraries in this study had Jurkat cell RNA spiked in. CDR3 DNA sequence: TGCAGTGCTAGAGGCCTACTAGCGGGAGGGTCCTACAATGAGCAGTTCTTC. The encoded protein is CSARGLLAGGSYNEQFF.